The rows below give T cell receptor beta chains drawn from one sample of a study of identical twins. MiXCR, applied by TCRdb to the 5' RACE reads, yields one record per CDR3 protein. The sample lists 690,000 or so distinct CDR3 sequences; 8% to 9% were seen once. These data were likewise used in another study, on yellow fever vaccine responses in identical twins.

Sequencing used PBMCs. Receptors were obtained from a woman aged 18-35 years in good health. Each CDR3 is given without its conserved first and last residue. The order of the fields is D gene, V gene, clone size, CDR3 protein. The D gene is left open where the match is weak. Rows give clone size only sometimes, using once, few, many, or a class for an expanded clone.

>NA|TRBV10-3|NA
AISVDSQETQY
>TRBD2|TRBV11-2|NA
ASRGGTSVNEQF
>NA|TRBV28|once
ASSGRLGRMQF
>TRBD1|TRBV24-1|few
ATSERRPGQTKVDTQY
>NA|TRBV3-1|NA
ASSQVGGPGEQY
>TRBD2|TRBV2|few
ASSPSGRYNEQF
>TRBD2|TRBV28|many
ASSFEGRTSGGPRYNEQF
>NA|TRBV7-9|NA
ASSLASGDHTDTQY
>NA|TRBV28|NA
ASSTRVFGNTIY
>NA|TRBV6-5|NA
ASSLHRDTYEQY
>NA|TRBV28|NA
ASSLPRGGTDTQY
>TRBD2|TRBV5-8|few
ASNLASGSYNTGELF
>NA|TRBV6-5|few
ASSYDSGLSASTDTQY
>NA|TRBV6-6|few
ASSYFPGELF
>TRBD2|TRBV3-1|few
ASSPGLAGVTGSYNEQF
>NA|TRBV6-5|many
ASSYEGSAGQETQY
>TRBD1|TRBV6-5|NA
ASSYPDRGLDTQY
>NA|TRBV29-1|few
SVGPLVGQETQY
>TRBD2|TRBV19|once
ASSVGAASGRSEQY
>NA|TRBV7-2|few
ASSLVLNYGYT
>TRBD1|TRBV6-5|few
ASSYYFSGTGREQY
>NA|TRBV5-1|NA
ASSLEGGPSNTEAF
>TRBD2|TRBV7-8|few
ASSPHVGLAGPIYNEQF
>NA|TRBV25-1|few
ASSESGSYEQY
>NA|TRBV11-1|NA
ASSADSTYGYT
>TRBD1|TRBV11-2|NA
ASSRHTGAGTQY
>TRBD1|TRBV7-9|few
ASSRETGIRPEAF
>TRBD1|TRBV10-3|NA
AISEPGQGMETQY
>NA|TRBV14|NA
ASSHGPGQPYNEQF
>TRBD2|TRBV6-5|NA
ASSYLGLAGATTDTQY